This T cell receptor beta chain was sequenced for a study of blood T cell repertoires in COVID-19. At the level of the study: Acute and convalescent COVID-19 samples came from the United States, Italy and Spain.

In the authors' workflow: For nucleated cells, counts were estimated from reference gene primer amplification. Assay used: immunoSEQ multiplex PCR; TCRdb lists only in-frame clones, some missing. V, J and clone size were drawn from that table, and D and trimming were deduced from the DNA. The sample shows a few hundred thousand clones, 75% to 85% of them seen only once. A remark on this clone: The same CDR3 also results from other DNA sequences found in this sample.

Germline CDR1 MNHEY, CDR2 SVGAGI. The CDR3 consists of 15 residues. The trim removed 6 bases at V and 4 bases at J, leaving 9 bases unmatched. The sequence came from a woman older than 75 with COVID-19, enrolled during active disease. The sequencing sample was made of peripheral blood. This chain joins TRBV6-5 and TRBJ2-1; 7 nucleotides align to TRBD1. CDR3 residues: CASRGGQSLYNEQFF. The CDR3 region has the DNA TGTGCCAGCAGAGGGGGACAGTCCCTATACAATGAGCAGTTCTTC.